These T cell receptor beta chains were read from a single sample in a study of vaccination and CD4 T cells after COVID-19. Using its own MiXCR run on the PCR reads, TCRdb lists one record per CDR3 protein. The sample contains 7,600 or so distinct CDR3 sequences, 58% of which appear only once. The antigens of these receptors remain unknown. Material for sequencing was CD4+ T cells from blood, cultured in vitro. These TCRs come from a human donor who had recovered from COVID-19. CDR3s leave out the opening cysteine and the closing phenylalanine or tryptophan.

>13|TRBV7-8
ASSPVRDGSYEQY
>14|TRBV6-1
ASSEGTGAPTGELF
>11|TRBV7-9
ASIAGHTDTQY
>13|TRBV11-2
ASSQPKDRNYGYT
>14|TRBV4-3
ASSPHRALPLYGYT
>13|TRBV19
ASRAQGTPTDTQY
>12|TRBV5-6
ASSDGQGSYEQY
>13|TRBV28
ASSPGGTANYGYT
>14|TRBV10-3
AISDPRESSYNEQF
>9|TRBV2
ASSEYSGAF
>13|TRBV2
ASSDAVQNTGELF
>11|TRBV10-1
ASSPGSGGELF
>16|TRBV5-1
ASSRDRGGSGNSYEQY
>13|TRBV4-1
ASSQAPLTGWNAF
>15|TRBV6-4
ASSREYGVSSYNEQF
>12|TRBV20-1
SARDRVYNSPLH
>12|TRBV2
ASSGQGADTEAF
>10|TRBV20-1
SIAGGVETQY
>10|TRBV7-9
ASSFPNTEAF